Following are 17 T cell receptor beta chains from one sample sequenced in a study of T cell responses to AZD1222 COVID-19 vaccine. The assay was immunoSEQ multiplex PCR, and TCRdb's table has in-frame clones only and misses some. The sample includes roughly 180,000 clones, approximately 90% of them seen just once. This specimen was peripheral blood, taken 28 days after the second AZD1222 dose. These receptors originate from an adult who received the AZD1222 COVID-19 vaccine.

The chain is built from TRBV3-1 (or the pseudogene TRBV3-2) and TRBJ1-1, with 8 bases matching TRBD1. The germline V gene encodes CDR1 LGHDT and CDR2 YNNKEL (reference sequence). This CDR3 contains 17 residues. V lost 4 bases, J lost 4 bases, and 14 bases stayed unmatched. CDR3 protein: CASSRYRTGPSGTEAFF. The CDR3 DNA reads as TGTGCCAGCAGCCGATACAGGACAGGGCCCTCCGGCACTGAAGCTTTCTTT.

This sequence joins TRBV28 and TRBJ2-5, with a weak D call TRBD2 (6 bases). V was clipped by 6 bases and J by 5 bases, with 10 bases between them. The CDR3 consists of 12 residues. In germline, CDR1 is MDHEN, CDR2 SYDVKM. In DNA, the CDR3 is TGTGCCAGCAGGGGGACTGCGGAGACCCAGTACTTC. This encodes CASRGTAETQYF.

With respect to this clone: The identical CDR3 is also encoded by other nucleotide sequences in the sample. This rearrangement joins TRBV18 to TRBJ1-2; D is ambiguous. Trimming removed 2 bases from V and 2 bases from J, with 6 bases in between. The CDR3 contains 13 residues. Germline CDR1 KGHSH, CDR2 LQKENI. The CDR3 region is CASSPGGNYGYTF. The CDR3 region has the DNA TGTGCCAGCTCACCAGGAGGAAACTATGGCTACACCTTC.

Only a few counts were recorded for this clone. The chain employs TRBV12-3 or TRBV12-4 and TRBJ2-1; no clear D gene. The CDR3 sequence is 11 residues long. V dropped 5 bases and J dropped 7 bases, with 6 bases sitting between them. CDR3 protein: CASSPLNEQFF. The CDR3 DNA reads TGTGCCAGCAGTCCCTTAAATGAGCAGTTCTTC.

The rearrangement joins TRBV6-5 to TRBJ2-7, with D perhaps assigned TRBD1 or TRBD2 (5 bases each). CDR1 and CDR2 (germline): MNHEY, SVGAGI. V dropped 6 bases and J dropped 3 bases, with 12 bases sitting between them. The CDR3 spans 13 residues. CDR3 loop: CASRRGRNYEQYF. In DNA form, the CDR3 reads TGTGCCAGCAGACGGGGACGGAACTACGAGCAGTACTTC.

This clone appeared a few times. The chain combines TRBV2 with TRBJ1-5; D unresolved. The CDR3 loop spans 13 amino acids. The V gene lost 4 bases and the J gene lost 3 bases, with 7 bases spanning the gap. Looked up from germline, CDR1 is SNHLY and CDR2 is FYNNEI. CDR3 DNA: TGTGCCAGCAGTGGGGAGATCAATCAGCCCCAGCATTTT. It specifies CASSGEINQPQHF.

This clone was observed a single time. This chain joins TRBV7-8 and TRBJ2-7, with TRBD1 identical over 7 bases. With V trimmed by 2 bases and J by 0 bases, 10 bases remained unmatched. Per germline, CDR1 SGHVS and CDR2 FQNEAQ. This CDR3 comprises 17 residues. CDR3 in amino acids: CASSLRGDRASSYEQYF. In nucleotides, the CDR3 is TGTGCCAGCAGCTTAAGGGGTGACAGGGCCTCCTCCTACGAGCAGTACTTC.

The V and J genes are TRBV18 and TRBJ1-3; D uncertain. This CDR3 is built from 14 residues. The germline V and J ends were trimmed by 3 bases and 3 bases, with 9 bases remaining between them. Germline V gene sequence: CDR1 KGHSH, CDR2 LQKENI. For the CDR3, the DNA is TGTGCCAGCTCACCTTGGGAGGGTGGAAACACCATATATTTT. It is translated as CASSPWEGGNTIYF.

The chain joins TRBV6-5 to TRBJ1-5; TRBD1 matches at 12 bases. Germline loops: CDR1 MNHEY, CDR2 SVGAGI. This CDR3 contains 16 residues. V was pared by 4 bases and J by 3 bases, with 4 bases of the junction left unmatched. DNA for the CDR3: TGTGCCAGCAGTTCGGGGACAGGGGGCCTCAATCAGCCCCAGCATTTT. Its protein is CASSSGTGGLNQPQHF.

The chain has TRBV7-3 and TRBJ2-1, with TRBD2 matching over 10 bases. The CDR3 extends over 15 amino acids. The junction had 11 bases not matched to a gene; V was cut back by 6 bases and J by 9 bases. Germline lookup yields CDR1 SGHTA and CDR2 FQGTGA. CDR3 nucleotides: TGTGCCAGCAGTGCCAGCGGGGGGGCCGGCGGTGAGCAGTTCTTC. Translation: CASSASGGAGGEQFF.

V usage is TRBV5-1 and J usage is TRBJ1-3; TRBD1 agrees at 8 bases. V gave up 0 bases and J gave up 0 bases; unmatched junction bases: 2. Germline V gene lookup returns CDR1 SGHRS and CDR2 YFSETQ. This CDR3 is built from 16 residues. The CDR3 DNA follows: TGCGCCAGCAGCTTGGGACAGGGGTTCTCTGGAAACACCATATATTTT. Residues: CASSLGQGFSGNTIYF.

V and J are TRBV2 and TRBJ2-1; tentative D call: TRBD2 (5 bases). Germline V gene lookup returns CDR1 SNHLY and CDR2 FYNNEI. The CDR3 spans 13 residues. The V end was cut by 5 bases, the J end by 10 bases, with 15 bases between. CDR3 sequence reads: CASSIWAGGEQFF. DNA for the CDR3: TGTGCCAGCAGTATTTGGGCGGGCGGAGAGCAGTTCTTC.

CDR3 region: CASSLGPPGVKSPLHF. The CDR3 nucleotides are TGTGCCAGCAGTTTAGGCCCCCCCGGGGTAAAATCACCCCTCCACTTT. This chain connects TRBV27 to TRBJ1-6, with D uncertain. The length of the CDR3 is 16 residues. With 2 bases removed from V and 10 bases from J, the gap between germline ends came to 18 bases. From germline, CDR1 is MNHEY and CDR2 SMNVEV (reference sequence).

The chain couples TRBV30 to TRBJ1-1; 7 bases agree with TRBD1. Germline lookup yields CDR1 GTSNPN and CDR2 SVGIG (reference sequence). J gave up 4 bases and V 3 bases, and 11 bases lay outside the gene matches. CDR3 length: 15 amino acids. CDR3 region: CAWRRKLGQATEAFF. The CDR3 region has the DNA TGTGCCTGGAGACGGAAACTCGGACAGGCCACTGAAGCTTTCTTT. Looking up the rest from reference TRBV30 and TRBJ1-1 gives the full variable domain: SQTIHQWPATLVQPVGSPLSLECTVEGTSNPNLYWYRQAAGRGLQLLFYSVGIGQISSEVPQNLSASRPQDRQFILSSKKLLLSDSGFYLCAWRRKLGQATEAFFGQGTRLTVV.

The rearrangement links TRBV4-3 to TRBJ2-6; the D gene is possibly TRBD1 (5 bases). The germline V gene encodes CDR1 LGHNA and CDR2 YSLEER. The length of the CDR3 is 16 residues. V lost 3 bases and J 0 bases, leaving 9 bases between the germline ends. The CDR3 spells CASSHRQSSGANVLTF. In DNA, the CDR3 is TGCGCCAGCAGCCATAGACAGAGCTCTGGGGCCAACGTCCTGACTTTC.

The chain joins TRBV7-2 to TRBJ2-5; TRBD2 aligns across 7 bases. Germline V gene lookup returns CDR1 SGHTA and CDR2 FQGNSA. This CDR3 region has 15 residues. J was trimmed by 5 bases and V by 2 bases; bases with no gene match: 8. CDR3 sequence (DNA): TGTGCCAGCAGCTTACTAGGCGGGAGCGGGGAGACCCAGTACTTC. It encodes CASSLLGGSGETQYF.

This clone was found a few times. The gene calls are TRBV7-2 and TRBJ1-3; D remains ambiguous. CDR1 SGHTA and CDR2 FQGNSA come from the germline V gene. Trimming took off 4 bases at V and 0 bases at J, with 7 bases between the two ends. CDR3 size: 14 residues. The CDR3 region is CASSSEYSGNTIYF. The DNA for the CDR3 is TGTGCCAGCAGCTCAGAATACTCTGGAAACACCATATATTTT.